Here is one T cell receptor beta chain with its context. The sample comes from a study of Graves' ophthalmopathy and Graves' hyperthyroidism. Scientists amplified the TCR beta CDR3 regions from RNA transcripts. Second-round multiplex PCR followed a first-round RT-PCR using HTBI primers. Each CDR3 protein gets one entry after TCRdb re-called the multiplex PCR reads with MiXCR. The sample has 600,000 to 700,000 distinct CDR3 sequences; roughly two fifths are singletons. The CDR3 covers 17 residues. CDR1 is MGHRA and CDR2 is YSYEKL in the germline V gene. Trimming pared 0 bases from V and 2 bases from J, leaving 11 bases between. Other autoimmune diseases, uncontrolled infections, pregnancy and lactation each led to patient exclusion.

The sequence was obtained from an adult man with Graves' ophthalmopathy. The sample taken for sequencing was peripheral blood. The rearrangement joins TRBV4-1 to TRBJ2-6; D might be TRBD2 (6 bases). CDR3 amino acids: CASSQDGGWAGANVLTF. The CDR3 DNA reads TGCGCCAGCAGCCAAGATGGGGGGTGGGCTGGGGCCAACGTCCTGACTTTC.